This T cell receptor beta chain originates from a study of control samples from healthy donors and cancer patients. The CDR3 runs to 15 residues. Trimming removed 1 base from V and 6 bases from J, with 12 bases in between. In germline, CDR1 is LGHNA, CDR2 YSLEER. The assay was immunoSEQ multiplex PCR, and TCRdb's table has in-frame clones only and misses some. The sample holds roughly 94,000 clones, around 85% seen once. The sequenced sample was PBMCs. The receptor's source is a man aged 65 to 79 with lung cancer. V and J are TRBV4-3 and TRBJ1-4; possibly TRBD1 for D (6 bases). CDR3 loop: CASSQGNRADEKLFF. The DNA of the CDR3 is TGCGCCAGCAGCCAAGGGAACAGGGCGGATGAAAAACTGTTTTTT.